These T cell receptor beta chains were read from a single sample in a study of cytomegalovirus exposure and HLA in healthy donors. Clones were read by immunoSEQ multiplex PCR, and TCRdb kept only the in-frame ones, dropping some. The table has approximately 150,000 clones, 80% seen once; the top ten hold 6% to 7.5%. The sample comprised PBMCs. The receptor set was obtained from a man younger than 40 in good health and CMV-seropositive. CDR3s include the opening cysteine and the closing phenylalanine or tryptophan. Fields, in order: V gene, J gene, CDR3 protein.

v_gene: TRBV7-6
j_gene: TRBJ1-1
CDR3aa: CASSSQGAGTEAFF

v_gene: TRBV18
j_gene: TRBJ2-2
CDR3aa: CASSPVLGDTGELFF

v_gene: TRBV5-1
j_gene: TRBJ1-2
CDR3aa: CASSLATGLDGYTF

v_gene: TRBV27
j_gene: TRBJ2-7
CDR3aa: CASSLLGHGTYEQYF

v_gene: TRBV4-3
j_gene: TRBJ1-1
CDR3aa: CASSHPARGTEAFF

v_gene: TRBV11-2
j_gene: TRBJ2-7
CDR3aa: CASSPRGAVYSYEQYF

v_gene: TRBV4-3
j_gene: TRBJ1-2
CDR3aa: CASSQERQDGYTF

v_gene: TRBV4-1
j_gene: TRBJ1-5
CDR3aa: CASSQDLEWVEPQHF

v_gene: TRBV5-1
j_gene: TRBJ2-3
CDR3aa: CASSLAPSDTQYF

v_gene: TRBV11-2
j_gene: TRBJ2-3
CDR3aa: CASSLRLSVSGTDTQYF

v_gene: TRBV2
j_gene: TRBJ2-3
CDR3aa: CASSVWRNTQYF

v_gene: TRBV10-3
j_gene: TRBJ2-5
CDR3aa: CAIRSSGGETQYF

v_gene: TRBV7-9
j_gene: TRBJ2-2
CDR3aa: CASSLFSLGELFF

v_gene: TRBV5-1
j_gene: TRBJ2-6
CDR3aa: CASSPRTGVGSGANVLTF

v_gene: TRBV6-5
j_gene: TRBJ2-3
CDR3aa: CASTRLDTQYF